Each of the 6 T cell receptor beta chains below was sequenced from the same sample in a study of sequential checkpoint blockade in melanoma. Treatment specified: randomized to nivolumab then ipilimumab (arm A) or the reverse (arm B). Only in-frame clones appear in the TCRdb table, and some are missing; sequencing was by immunoSEQ multiplex PCR. The sample shows about 8,200 clones, roughly three fifths of them seen only once. This specimen was CD8+ T cells sorted from blood (inferred from file names), taken from a patient given nivolumab and ipilimumab in sequence. The receptors shown here come from a human donor with melanoma.

The chain recombines TRBV5-8 with TRBJ2-7, with 7 positions matching TRBD1. V lost 2 bases and J lost 3; bases outside the gene matches: 2. The CDR3 sequence is 13 residues long. Germline V gene lookup returns CDR1 SGHTS and CDR2 YDEGEE. The CDR3 loop is CASSFRTGYEQYF. The DNA of the CDR3 is TGTGCCAGCAGCTTCCGGACAGGCTACGAGCAGTACTTC.

This clone is categorized as medium-sized. This chain connects TRBV4-1 to TRBJ2-1; the match to TRBD2 covers 9 bases. Germline V CDR1 and CDR2: MGHRA, YSYEKL. The CDR3 extends over 16 amino acids. V was pared by 1 base and J by 5 bases, with 6 bases of the junction left unmatched. Written as DNA, the CDR3 is TGCGCCAGCAGCCAAGTCCCGCTAGCGGGGCACAATGAGCAGTTCTTC. This encodes CASSQVPLAGHNEQFF.

The V and J genes are TRBV28 and TRBJ2-7, with 9 bases matching TRBD1. Germline V gene data show CDR1 as MDHEN and CDR2 as SYDVKM. The V segment lost 6 bases and the J segment 2 bases; nucleotides outside the gene matches: 8. This CDR3 is 15 amino acids long. Here the CDR3 reads CASRSDRGGPYEQYF. The CDR3, as DNA: TGTGCCAGCAGAAGTGACAGGGGGGGCCCCTACGAGCAGTACTTC.

The chain uses TRBV28 and TRBJ2-7; D not certain. The CDR3 spans 12 residues. Germline CDR1 and CDR2: MDHEN and SYDVKM. V was pared by 5 bases and J by 0 bases, with 5 bases between. The DNA of the CDR3 is TGTGCCAGCAGTCACAGCTCCTACGAGCAGTACTTC. Protein sequence: CASSHSSYEQYF.

This clone turned up a few times. The rearrangement joins TRBV5-1 to TRBJ1-1, with unresolved D. Trimming cost V 1 base and J 3 bases, with 13 bases left between them. The CDR3 consists of 15 residues. Germline V gene lookup returns CDR1 SGHRS and CDR2 YFSETQ. CDR3 in amino acids: CASSLLKGGDTEAFF. CDR3 sequence (DNA): TGCGCCAGCAGCTTGCTTAAGGGCGGGGACACTGAAGCTTTCTTT.

The chain recombines TRBV9 with TRBJ2-1; TRBD1 matches at 9 bases. Germline V gene lookup returns CDR1 SGDLS and CDR2 YYNGEE. The CDR3 consists of 12 residues. V dropped 7 bases and J dropped 8; count of bases not matched to a gene: 4. CDR3 nucleotide sequence: TGTGCCAGCGGAACAGGGGGCTATGAGCAGTTCTTC. This sequence encodes CASGTGGYEQFF. The whole variable domain, filled in from reference TRBV9 and TRBJ2-1, reads DSGVTQTPKHLITATGQRVTLRCSPRSGDLSVYWYQQSLDQGLQFLIQYYNGEERAKGNILERFSAQQFPDLHSELNLSSLELGDSALYFCASGTGGYEQFFGPGTRLTVL.